These 11 T cell receptor beta chains were all obtained from the same sample, sequenced in a study of blood T cell repertoires in COVID-19. Here immunoSEQ multiplex PCR was the method, and the copy in TCRdb shows in-frame clones only, minus some. The data show roughly 57,000 clones, roughly 90% seen once. The sample consisted of peripheral blood. These receptors all stem from a human donor in a cohort sampled during active COVID-19.

This clone is a singleton in its sample. This sequence joins TRBV5-4 and TRBJ2-1; 7 nucleotides agree with TRBD2. There are 14 residues in the CDR3. The V gene end was trimmed by 1 base and the J gene end by 5 bases; junction bases not matched to a gene: 3. Looked up from germline, CDR1 is SGHNT and CDR2 is YYREEE (reference sequence). The CDR3 loop is CASSLTGTNNEQFF. CDR3 nucleotide sequence: TGTGCCAGCAGCTTGACCGGGACTAACAATGAGCAGTTCTTC.

This clone was recorded only once. The chain combines TRBV18 with TRBJ2-4, with 8 bases lining up with TRBD1. Trimming took 0 bases from V and 3 from J; bases not matched to a gene: 7. The germline V gene encodes CDR1 KGHSH and CDR2 LQKENI. CDR3 length: 17 residues. CDR3 region: CASSPPSRGRFKNIQYF. CDR3 nucleotides: TGTGCCAGCTCACCACCCTCCAGGGGGCGTTTCAAAAACATTCAGTACTTC.

The chain couples TRBV19 to TRBJ1-5; TRBD1 aligns across 7 bases. The V segment lost 6 bases and the J segment 7 bases; nucleotides outside the gene matches: 12. CDR3 length equals 15 residues. CDR1 is LNHDA, CDR2 SQIVND, per germline (reference sequence). The CDR3 loop is CASRGTEGSRQPQHF. The CDR3 DNA follows: TGTGCCAGTAGGGGGACAGAGGGGTCACGGCAGCCCCAGCATTTT.

The V gene is TRBV7-2, the J gene TRBJ2-5; possibly TRBD2 for D (6 bases). The V gene lost 5 bases and the J gene lost 2 bases, with 18 bases spanning the gap. CDR1 SGHTA and CDR2 FQGNSA come from the germline V gene. The CDR3 extends over 16 amino acids. The CDR3 nucleotides read TGTGCCAGCAGCGCGGGAACTAGGACTCGTCAAGAGACCCAGTACTTC. This codes for CASSAGTRTRQETQYF.

This clone occurred once. V gene TRBV14 combines with J gene TRBJ2-1, with TRBD2 matching over 8 bases. With V trimmed by 3 bases and J by 6 bases, 7 bases remained unmatched. The CDR3 is made up of 15 amino acids. Germline loops: CDR1 SGHDN, CDR2 FVKESK. Written as DNA, the CDR3 is TGTGCCAGCAGCCATACGGGGGGGCCTGGCAATGAGCAGTTCTTC. Translated: CASSHTGGPGNEQFF.

The V and J genes are TRBV19 and TRBJ1-6; maybe TRBD1 (6 bases). V gave up 6 bases and J gave up 5 bases, with 14 bases separating them. The CDR3 extends over 15 amino acids. Germline values: CDR1 LNHDA, CDR2 SQIVND (reference sequence). The CDR3 coding sequence is TGTGCCAGTAGAACACAGGGTAGTGATAATTCACCCCTCCACTTT. This translates into CASRTQGSDNSPLHF. The complete variable domain, with remaining parts taken from reference TRBV19 and TRBJ1-6, reads DGGITQSPKYLFRKEGQNVTLSCEQNLNHDAMYWYRQDPGQGLRLIYYSQIVNDFQKGDIAEGYSVSREKKESFPLTVTSAQKNPTAFYLCASRTQGSDNSPLHFGNGTRLTVT.

The chain couples TRBV27 to TRBJ1-6, with a possible D match to TRBD1 (5 bases). The CDR3 totals 15 residues. In germline, CDR1 is MNHEY, CDR2 SMNVEV (reference sequence). Trimming stripped 2 bases from V and 10 bases from J, with 15 bases between. The CDR3 DNA reads TGTGCCAGCAGTTTACCCCGCGGGACGGGCTCACCCCTCCACTTT. This encodes CASSLPRGTGSPLHF.

The rearrangement links TRBV6-5 to TRBJ1-2; weak D call: TRBD1 (6 bases). This CDR3 has 14 residues. Germline CDR1 reads MNHEY; CDR2 reads SVGAGI. The V end lost 8 bases, the J end lost 7 bases, and 20 bases lay between the germline ends. CDR3 DNA: TGTGCCAGCGGGAACAGGGACCTCCTGGTTGGCTACACCTTC. As protein: CASGNRDLLVGYTF.

In its sample, this clone was seen once. The chain is built from TRBV3-1 (or the pseudogene TRBV3-2) and TRBJ1-2, with no clear D. V was pared by 2 bases and J by 0 bases, with 13 bases between. The CDR3 runs to 16 residues. CDR1 is LGHDT, CDR2 YNNKEL, per germline (reference sequence). The CDR3 DNA sequence: TGTGCCAGCAGCCAAAGAGGTGGCTCAACTAACTATGGCTACACCTTC. Its protein is CASSQRGGSTNYGYTF.

The chain recombines TRBV4-1 with TRBJ1-2, with 7 bases aligning to TRBD1. There are 17 residues in the CDR3. V lost 3 bases, J lost 0 bases, and 10 bases stayed unmatched. CDR1 and CDR2 (germline): MGHRA, YSYEKL. CDR3 DNA sequence: TGCGCCAGCAGCCAGGATACCGGGACAGCCTCTAACTATGGCTACACCTTC. Protein sequence: CASSQDTGTASNYGYTF.

V gene TRBV5-4 combines with J gene TRBJ2-3, with 11 bases matching TRBD1. CDR1 is SGHNT, CDR2 YYREEE, per germline (reference sequence). V lost 0 bases and J lost 9; bases outside the gene matches: 6. This CDR3 contains 15 residues. CDR3 DNA sequence: TGTGCCAGCAGCTTGGCCGGGACAGGGGGAGGGACGCAGTATTTT. It yields the protein CASSLAGTGGGTQYF.